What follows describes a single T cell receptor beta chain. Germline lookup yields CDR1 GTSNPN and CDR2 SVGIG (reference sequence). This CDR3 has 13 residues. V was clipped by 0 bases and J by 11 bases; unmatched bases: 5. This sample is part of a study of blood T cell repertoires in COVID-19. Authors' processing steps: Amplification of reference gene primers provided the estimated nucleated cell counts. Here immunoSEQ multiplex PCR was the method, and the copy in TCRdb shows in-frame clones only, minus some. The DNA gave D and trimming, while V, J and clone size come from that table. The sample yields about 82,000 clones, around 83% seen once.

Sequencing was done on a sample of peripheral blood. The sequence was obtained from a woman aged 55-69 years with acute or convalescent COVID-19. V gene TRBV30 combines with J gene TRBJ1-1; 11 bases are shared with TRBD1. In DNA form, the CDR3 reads TGTGCCTGGAGTGTGGGACAGGGGGTCGTTGCTTTCTTT. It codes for CAWSVGQGVVAFF.